This T cell receptor (beta chain) is from a study of shared clonotypes between healthy human individuals. Profiling relied on immunoSEQ multiplex PCR, and the TCRdb table lists in-frame clones only, not all of them. The sample lists around 1,900,000 clones; 93% were seen once. With 6 bases removed from V and 4 bases from J, the gap between germline ends came to 13 bases. In germline, CDR1 is MGHDK, CDR2 SYGVNS. The CDR3 is made up of 14 amino acids. CD8 cells regarded as naive lacked CD45RO, were positively chosen for CCR7, and omitted terminally differentiated effector memory CD45RA+ cells. All donors were Caucasian adults living in Nashville, Tennessee.

J is TRBJ1-5 and V is TRBV25-1; D uncertain. The clonotype originates from a man aged 18 to 30 in good health. Some clones in this sample may be carry-over from other donors' samples. The specimen sequenced was naive CD8+ T cells from PBMCs. CDR3 loop: CASRGVGGNQPQHF. In nucleotides, the CDR3 is TGTGCCAGCAGGGGAGTCGGAGGGAATCAGCCCCAGCATTTT.